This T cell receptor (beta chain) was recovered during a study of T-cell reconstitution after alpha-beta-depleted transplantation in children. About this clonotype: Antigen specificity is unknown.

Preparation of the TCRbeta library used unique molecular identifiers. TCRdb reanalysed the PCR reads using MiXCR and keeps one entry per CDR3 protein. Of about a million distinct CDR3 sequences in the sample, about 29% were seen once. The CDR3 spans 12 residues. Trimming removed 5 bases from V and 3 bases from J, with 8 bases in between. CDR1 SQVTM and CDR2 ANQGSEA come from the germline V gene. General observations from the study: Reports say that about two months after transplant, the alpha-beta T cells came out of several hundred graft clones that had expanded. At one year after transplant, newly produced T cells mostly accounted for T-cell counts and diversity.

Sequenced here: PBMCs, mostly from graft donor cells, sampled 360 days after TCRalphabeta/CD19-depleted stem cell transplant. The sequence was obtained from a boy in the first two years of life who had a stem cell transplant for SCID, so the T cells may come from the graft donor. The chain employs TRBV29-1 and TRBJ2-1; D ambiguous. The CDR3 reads CSVQSSYNEQFF. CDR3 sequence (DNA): TGCAGCGTTCAATCCAGCTACAATGAGCAGTTCTTC.